This T cell receptor beta chain appears in the sequencing data of a study of blood T cell repertoires in COVID-19 (dated by TCRdb to between 2020 and 2021). A note on the overall study: Samples from collaborators originated in the United States, Italy and Spain and spanned both the acute and convalescent phases of COVID-19. Subjects who had been exposed to COVID-19, were actively infected with it, or had recovered from it provided the deeply sampled blood TCRbeta repertoires that made up the dataset. The prospective study material was composed of cDNA or gDNA derived from T cells, B-cell-depleted T cells, or PBMCs. Sample metadata almost always included a de-identified subject ID, COVID-19 status, age in years and sex. The samples were drawn from two sources: the first 160 participants of the ongoing ImmuneRACE study, and 1,000 to 1,500 subjects contributed by 6 global collaborators. HLA class I and class II types, where available, came from metadata supplied by the sample provider rather than from assay-based typing. The repertoires were released in a freely available public database meant as a resource for research on the immune response to SARS-CoV-2. Broad study findings and their caveats: The quantity of clinical and demographic metadata differed by source and by participant and was supplied without curation.

The CDR1 and CDR2 encoded by the germline V gene are MDHEN and SYDVKM. The germline V end is reduced by 5 bases and the J end by 1 base; junction bases left unmatched: 17. The CDR3 goes from the cysteine to the phenylalanine over 19 residues. Only the CDR3 portion is preserved as DNA: 57 bases, with reading frame beginning at the first base. In the prospective study, participants were roughly 18 to 100 years old, resided in 24 geographic areas of the United States, and were enrolled through a virtual design. Cohort assignment in the prospective study relied on participant-reported clinical history from a screening survey and a study questionnaire. In the prospective study, whole blood, serum and a nasopharyngeal or oropharyngeal swab were collected from each participant by mobile phlebotomists. Over a 2-month period, participants in the prospective study had the option of providing additional blood draws and questionnaires. Before DNA extraction, blood samples from the prospective study were shipped at room temperature or frozen.

TCRbeta CDR3 regions were amplified from genomic DNA using the immunoSEQ Assay, a bias-controlled multiplex PCR. Processing in the source paper ran as follows. Nucleated cell counts per sample were estimated from amplification of reference gene primers within the assay. To quantify the absolute abundance of each unique TCRbeta CDR3 rearrangement, sequence reads were collapsed and filtered. For each sample, productive Simpson clonality was calculated by taking the square root of Simpson's diversity index across productive rearrangements. TCRdb took over this immuneACCESS table, retaining in-frame rearrangements with V and J assigned. Such tables are incomplete; in checked studies, under half of the missing clones stem from an unresolved V gene, and the remainder is unexplained. V and J calls and clone size are those listed in that table; D and trimming were worked out from the DNA. This sample gives around 230,000 clones in total; approximately 88% of them show up just once. The biggest ten clones account for over 9% of the sample.

A word on this clone: It lacks a known antigen. No base quality information exists; no much larger clone differs at one position.

This clonotype originated in a man aged 18-30 years with acute COVID-19. The sample consisted of PBMCs or T cells enriched from blood (not recorded which). The chain uses TRBV28 and TRBJ2-1, and TRBD2 aligns with 7 junction nucleotides. The encoded CDR3 is CASSTQIPSGIWSYNEQFF. The sequenced DNA is TGTGCCAGCAGTACCCAAATTCCTAGCGGCATTTGGTCCTACAATGAGCAGTTCTTC.